The 6 T cell receptor beta chains in this list originate from one sample, sequenced in a study of tissue T cells after allogeneic stem cell transplantation. The method was immunoSEQ multiplex PCR; TCRdb's version includes in-frame clones alone and lacks a portion of them. Counted here are about 9,000 clones, over 40% occurring once; the ten biggest clones make up approximately 7.4%. Time point: mouse harvest day 7 after allogeneic transplant. Tail vein injection delivered 10^7 T-cell-depleted bone marrow cells and 10^6 splenic CD5+ T cells. Sequencing was performed on gut tissue. The source is a female BALB/c mouse given C57BL/6 T cells with graft-versus-host disease after an allogeneic hematopoietic cell transplant.

As for this clone: The gene names here belong to mouse. The CDR3 DNA, read in part, is TGTGCCAGCAGTGATGCAGGACTGGGGGGAGACACCCAGTAC. Its protein is CASSDAGLGGDTQY. In full, the CDR3 reads CASSDAGLGGDTQYF. The chain is built from TRBV13-1 and TRBJ2-5; the match to TRBD2 covers 11 bases. The sequenced fragment ends 1 residue before the CDR3 boundary, so the rest is inferred from the germline J gene. J gave up 5 bases and V 0 bases, and 2 bases lay outside the gene matches. Germline values: CDR1 NSHNY, CDR2 SYGAGN. The CDR3 spans 15 residues.

This clone has more than one count but fewer than ten. Mouse names are used for the genes. The read ends 1 residue before the CDR3 terminus; that terminus is restored from the germline J gene. The rearrangement uses TRBV24 and TRBJ1-1; D may be TRBD1 (6 bases). CDR1 is KGHTA and CDR2 is FRNEEI in the germline V gene. V was shortened by 1 base and J by 2 bases, with 8 bases between the two germline ends. The CDR3 totals 14 residues. The CDR3 DNA, read in part, is TGTGCCAGCAGTCTGTTGGGACACAACACAGAAGTCTTC. The encoded protein is CASSLLGHNTEVF. The whole CDR3 region reads CASSLLGHNTEVFF.

Concerning this clone: Germline and genes here are mouse. CDR3 region: CAWSPDINNQAPLF. CDR3 DNA (partial): TGTGCCTGGAGCCCGGACATAAACAACCAGGCTCCGCTT. J is TRBJ1-5 and V is TRBV31; maybe TRBD1 (5 bases). The read finishes 1 residue shy of the CDR3 end, and the germline J gene is used to complete it. The CDR3 has 14 amino acids. V lost 3 bases and J 1 base, leaving 10 bases between the germline ends. The germline V gene encodes CDR1 GKSSPN and CDR2 SITVG.

Notes on this clone: Gene names denote mouse genes. The read terminates 1 residue ahead of where the CDR3 ends, so the germline J gene completes it. This chain connects TRBV16 to TRBJ2-1, with 9 bases lining up with TRBD1. This CDR3 has 14 residues. Trimming at V came to 4 bases and at J to 5 bases, leaving 3 bases not matched to a gene. From germline, CDR1 is SGHSA and CDR2 FRNQAP. The CDR3 bases that were read are TGTGCAAGCAGCTCTCGGGACAGGGATGCTGAGCAGTTC. This encodes CASSSRDRDAEQF. The whole CDR3 is CASSSRDRDAEQFF.

A remark on this clone: Genes and germline are mouse. The read halts 1 residue ahead of the CDR3 end, with the missing end drawn from the germline J gene. The J gene is TRBJ1-3, the V gene TRBV26; no clear D. The CDR3 consists of 12 residues. Trimming shortened V by 1 base and J by 3 bases, and 1 base separated the two germline ends. In germline, CDR1 is KGHPV, CDR2 FQNQEV (reference sequence). Incomplete CDR3 DNA: TGTGCCAGCAGTCTGTTTGGAAATACGCTCTAT. Its translation: CASSLFGNTLY. The whole CDR3 sequence reads CASSLFGNTLYF.

This clone appeared a single time. The gene names given are mouse names. The read comes to an end 1 residue before the CDR3 does, leaving the germline J gene to fill in the end. This sequence joins TRBV4 and TRBJ2-4; no reliable D call. This CDR3 region has 12 residues. V shed 4 bases and J shed 0 bases, with 2 bases lying between them. Germline CDR1 is LGHDT and CDR2 is YNNKQL (reference sequence). CDR3 loop: CASSFSQNTLYF. The sequenced CDR3 bases are TGTGCCAGCAGCTTTAGTCAAAACACCTTGTAC.